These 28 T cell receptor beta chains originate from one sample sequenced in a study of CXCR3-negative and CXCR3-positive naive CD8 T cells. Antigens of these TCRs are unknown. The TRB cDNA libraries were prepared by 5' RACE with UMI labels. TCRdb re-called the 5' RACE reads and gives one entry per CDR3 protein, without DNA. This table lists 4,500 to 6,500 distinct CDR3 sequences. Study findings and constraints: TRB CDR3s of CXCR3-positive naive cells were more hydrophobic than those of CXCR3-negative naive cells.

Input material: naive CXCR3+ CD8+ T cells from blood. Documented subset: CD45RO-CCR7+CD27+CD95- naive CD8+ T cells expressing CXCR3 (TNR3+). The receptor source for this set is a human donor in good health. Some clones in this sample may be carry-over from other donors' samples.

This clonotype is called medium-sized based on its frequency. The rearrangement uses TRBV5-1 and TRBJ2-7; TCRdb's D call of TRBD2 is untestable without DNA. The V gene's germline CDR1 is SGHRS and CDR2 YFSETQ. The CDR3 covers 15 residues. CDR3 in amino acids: CASSAGLAGIDEQYF.

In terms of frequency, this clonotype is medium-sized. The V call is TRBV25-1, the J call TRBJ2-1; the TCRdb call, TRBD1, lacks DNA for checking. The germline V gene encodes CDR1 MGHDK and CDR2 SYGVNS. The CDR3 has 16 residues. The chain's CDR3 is CASSLGDQEHYNEQFF. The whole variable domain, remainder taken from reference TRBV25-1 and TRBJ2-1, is EADIYQTPRYLVIGTGKKITLECSQTMGHDKMYWYQQDPGMELHLIHYSYGVNSTEKGDLSSESTVSRIRTEHFPLTLESARPSHTSQYLCASSLGDQEHYNEQFFGPGTRLTVL.

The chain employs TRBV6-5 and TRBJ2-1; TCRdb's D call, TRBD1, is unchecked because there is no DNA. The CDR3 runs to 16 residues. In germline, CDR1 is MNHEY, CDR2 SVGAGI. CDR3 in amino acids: CASSFPGTLGPNEQFF.

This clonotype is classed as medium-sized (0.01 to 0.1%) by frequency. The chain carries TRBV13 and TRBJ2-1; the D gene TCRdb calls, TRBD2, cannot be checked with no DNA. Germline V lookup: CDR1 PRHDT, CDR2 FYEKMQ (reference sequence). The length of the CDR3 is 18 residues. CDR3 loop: CASSPLGTSGRAWGEQFF.

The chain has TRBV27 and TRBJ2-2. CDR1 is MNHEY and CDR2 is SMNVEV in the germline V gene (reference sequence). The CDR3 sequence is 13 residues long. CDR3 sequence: CASSLSLTGELFF.

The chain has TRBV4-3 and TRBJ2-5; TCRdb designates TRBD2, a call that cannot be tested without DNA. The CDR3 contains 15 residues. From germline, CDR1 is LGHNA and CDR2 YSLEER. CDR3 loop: CASSQERLAWETQYF.

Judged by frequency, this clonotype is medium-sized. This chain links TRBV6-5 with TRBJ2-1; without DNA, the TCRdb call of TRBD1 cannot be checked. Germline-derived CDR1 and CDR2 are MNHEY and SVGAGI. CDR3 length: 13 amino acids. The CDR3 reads CASSFEGENEQFF.

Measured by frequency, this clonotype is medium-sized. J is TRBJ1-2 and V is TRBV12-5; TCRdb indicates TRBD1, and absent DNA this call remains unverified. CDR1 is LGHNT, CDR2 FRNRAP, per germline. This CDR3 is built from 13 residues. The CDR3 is CASGGQGDYGYTF.

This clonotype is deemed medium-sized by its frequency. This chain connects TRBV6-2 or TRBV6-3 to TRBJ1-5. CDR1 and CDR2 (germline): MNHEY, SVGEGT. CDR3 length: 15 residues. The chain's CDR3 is CASNTDLPRGQPQHF.

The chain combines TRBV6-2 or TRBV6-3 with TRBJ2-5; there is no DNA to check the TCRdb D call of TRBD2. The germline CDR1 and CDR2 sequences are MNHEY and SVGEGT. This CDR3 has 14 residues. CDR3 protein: CASSQDLAGETQYF.

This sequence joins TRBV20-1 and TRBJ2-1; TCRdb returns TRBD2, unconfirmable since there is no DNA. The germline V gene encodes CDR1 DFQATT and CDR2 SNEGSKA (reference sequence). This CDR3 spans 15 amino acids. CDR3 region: CSARGEREANNEQFF.

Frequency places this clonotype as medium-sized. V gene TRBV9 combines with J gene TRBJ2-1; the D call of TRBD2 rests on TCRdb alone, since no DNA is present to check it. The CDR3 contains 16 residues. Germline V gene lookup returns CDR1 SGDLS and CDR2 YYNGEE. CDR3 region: CASSALDFNSYNEQFF.

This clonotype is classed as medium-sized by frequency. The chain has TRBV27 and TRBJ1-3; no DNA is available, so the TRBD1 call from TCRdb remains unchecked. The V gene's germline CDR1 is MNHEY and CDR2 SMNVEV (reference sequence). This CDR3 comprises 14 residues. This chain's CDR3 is CASSTTGAGNTIYF.

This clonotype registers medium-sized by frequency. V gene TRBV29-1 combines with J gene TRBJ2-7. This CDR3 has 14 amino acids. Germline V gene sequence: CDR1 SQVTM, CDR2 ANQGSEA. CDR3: CSVEDLSQGYEQYF.

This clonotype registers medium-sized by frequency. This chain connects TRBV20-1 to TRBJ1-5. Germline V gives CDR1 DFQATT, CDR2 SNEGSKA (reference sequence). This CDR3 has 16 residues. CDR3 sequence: CSAGDFPPRGNQPQHF.

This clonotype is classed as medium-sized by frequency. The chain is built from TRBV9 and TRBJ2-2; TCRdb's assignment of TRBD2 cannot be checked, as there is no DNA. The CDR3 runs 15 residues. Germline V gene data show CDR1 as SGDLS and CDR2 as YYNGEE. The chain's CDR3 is CASSVGLAGGGELFF.

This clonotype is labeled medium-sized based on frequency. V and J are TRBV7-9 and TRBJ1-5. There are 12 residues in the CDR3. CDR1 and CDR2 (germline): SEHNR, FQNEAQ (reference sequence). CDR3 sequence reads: CASSPLLQPQHF.

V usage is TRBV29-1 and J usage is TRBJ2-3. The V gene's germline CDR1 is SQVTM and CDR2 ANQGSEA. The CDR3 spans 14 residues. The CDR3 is CSVEGPGVVDTQYF.

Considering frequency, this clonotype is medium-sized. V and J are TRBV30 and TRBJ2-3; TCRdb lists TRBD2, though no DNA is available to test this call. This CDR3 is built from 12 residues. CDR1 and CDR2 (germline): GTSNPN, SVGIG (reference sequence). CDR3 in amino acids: CAWSPSPIPQYF.

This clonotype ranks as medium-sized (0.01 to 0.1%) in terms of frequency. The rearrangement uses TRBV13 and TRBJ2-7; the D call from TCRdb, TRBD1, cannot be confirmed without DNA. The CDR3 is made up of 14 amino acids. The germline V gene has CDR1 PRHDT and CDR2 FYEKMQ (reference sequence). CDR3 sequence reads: CASSLNQGIGEQYF.

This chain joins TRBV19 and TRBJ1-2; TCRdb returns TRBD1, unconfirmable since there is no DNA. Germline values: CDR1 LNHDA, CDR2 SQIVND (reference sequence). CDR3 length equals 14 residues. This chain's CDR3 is CASRLTGGNYGYTF.

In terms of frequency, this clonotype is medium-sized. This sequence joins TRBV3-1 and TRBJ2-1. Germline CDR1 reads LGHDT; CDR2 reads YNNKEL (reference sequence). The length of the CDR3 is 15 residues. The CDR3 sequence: CASSQELGSYNEQFF.

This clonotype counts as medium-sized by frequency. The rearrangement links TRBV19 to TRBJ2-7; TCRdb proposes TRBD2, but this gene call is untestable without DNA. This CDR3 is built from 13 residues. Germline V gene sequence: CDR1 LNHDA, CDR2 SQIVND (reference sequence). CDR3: CASSMGRTYEQYF.

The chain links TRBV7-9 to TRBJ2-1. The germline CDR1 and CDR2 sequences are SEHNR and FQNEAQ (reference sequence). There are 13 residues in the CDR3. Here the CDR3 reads CASSLVGYNEQFF.

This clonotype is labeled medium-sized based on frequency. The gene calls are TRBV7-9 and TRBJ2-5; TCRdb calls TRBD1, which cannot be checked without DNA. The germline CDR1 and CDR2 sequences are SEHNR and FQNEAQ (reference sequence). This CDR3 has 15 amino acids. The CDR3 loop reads CASSLDGQGGETQYF.

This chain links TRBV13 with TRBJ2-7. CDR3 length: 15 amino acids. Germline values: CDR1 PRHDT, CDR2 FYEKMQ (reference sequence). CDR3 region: CASSLSVGRLDEQYF. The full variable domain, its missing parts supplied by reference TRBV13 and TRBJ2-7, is AAGVIQSPRHLIKEKRETATLKCYPIPRHDTVYWYQQGPGQDPQFLISFYEKMQSDKGSIPDRFSAQQFSDYHSELNMSSLELGDSALYFCASSLSVGRLDEQYFGPGTRLTVT.

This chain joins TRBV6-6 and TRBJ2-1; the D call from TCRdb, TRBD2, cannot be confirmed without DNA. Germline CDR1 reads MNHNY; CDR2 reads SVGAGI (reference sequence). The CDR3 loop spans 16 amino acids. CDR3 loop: CASSPGLAGGYNEQFF.

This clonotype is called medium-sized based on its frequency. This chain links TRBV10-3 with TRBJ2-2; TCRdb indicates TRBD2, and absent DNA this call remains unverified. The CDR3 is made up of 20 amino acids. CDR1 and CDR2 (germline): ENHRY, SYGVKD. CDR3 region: CAISDTGLHPGLAGTGELFF.